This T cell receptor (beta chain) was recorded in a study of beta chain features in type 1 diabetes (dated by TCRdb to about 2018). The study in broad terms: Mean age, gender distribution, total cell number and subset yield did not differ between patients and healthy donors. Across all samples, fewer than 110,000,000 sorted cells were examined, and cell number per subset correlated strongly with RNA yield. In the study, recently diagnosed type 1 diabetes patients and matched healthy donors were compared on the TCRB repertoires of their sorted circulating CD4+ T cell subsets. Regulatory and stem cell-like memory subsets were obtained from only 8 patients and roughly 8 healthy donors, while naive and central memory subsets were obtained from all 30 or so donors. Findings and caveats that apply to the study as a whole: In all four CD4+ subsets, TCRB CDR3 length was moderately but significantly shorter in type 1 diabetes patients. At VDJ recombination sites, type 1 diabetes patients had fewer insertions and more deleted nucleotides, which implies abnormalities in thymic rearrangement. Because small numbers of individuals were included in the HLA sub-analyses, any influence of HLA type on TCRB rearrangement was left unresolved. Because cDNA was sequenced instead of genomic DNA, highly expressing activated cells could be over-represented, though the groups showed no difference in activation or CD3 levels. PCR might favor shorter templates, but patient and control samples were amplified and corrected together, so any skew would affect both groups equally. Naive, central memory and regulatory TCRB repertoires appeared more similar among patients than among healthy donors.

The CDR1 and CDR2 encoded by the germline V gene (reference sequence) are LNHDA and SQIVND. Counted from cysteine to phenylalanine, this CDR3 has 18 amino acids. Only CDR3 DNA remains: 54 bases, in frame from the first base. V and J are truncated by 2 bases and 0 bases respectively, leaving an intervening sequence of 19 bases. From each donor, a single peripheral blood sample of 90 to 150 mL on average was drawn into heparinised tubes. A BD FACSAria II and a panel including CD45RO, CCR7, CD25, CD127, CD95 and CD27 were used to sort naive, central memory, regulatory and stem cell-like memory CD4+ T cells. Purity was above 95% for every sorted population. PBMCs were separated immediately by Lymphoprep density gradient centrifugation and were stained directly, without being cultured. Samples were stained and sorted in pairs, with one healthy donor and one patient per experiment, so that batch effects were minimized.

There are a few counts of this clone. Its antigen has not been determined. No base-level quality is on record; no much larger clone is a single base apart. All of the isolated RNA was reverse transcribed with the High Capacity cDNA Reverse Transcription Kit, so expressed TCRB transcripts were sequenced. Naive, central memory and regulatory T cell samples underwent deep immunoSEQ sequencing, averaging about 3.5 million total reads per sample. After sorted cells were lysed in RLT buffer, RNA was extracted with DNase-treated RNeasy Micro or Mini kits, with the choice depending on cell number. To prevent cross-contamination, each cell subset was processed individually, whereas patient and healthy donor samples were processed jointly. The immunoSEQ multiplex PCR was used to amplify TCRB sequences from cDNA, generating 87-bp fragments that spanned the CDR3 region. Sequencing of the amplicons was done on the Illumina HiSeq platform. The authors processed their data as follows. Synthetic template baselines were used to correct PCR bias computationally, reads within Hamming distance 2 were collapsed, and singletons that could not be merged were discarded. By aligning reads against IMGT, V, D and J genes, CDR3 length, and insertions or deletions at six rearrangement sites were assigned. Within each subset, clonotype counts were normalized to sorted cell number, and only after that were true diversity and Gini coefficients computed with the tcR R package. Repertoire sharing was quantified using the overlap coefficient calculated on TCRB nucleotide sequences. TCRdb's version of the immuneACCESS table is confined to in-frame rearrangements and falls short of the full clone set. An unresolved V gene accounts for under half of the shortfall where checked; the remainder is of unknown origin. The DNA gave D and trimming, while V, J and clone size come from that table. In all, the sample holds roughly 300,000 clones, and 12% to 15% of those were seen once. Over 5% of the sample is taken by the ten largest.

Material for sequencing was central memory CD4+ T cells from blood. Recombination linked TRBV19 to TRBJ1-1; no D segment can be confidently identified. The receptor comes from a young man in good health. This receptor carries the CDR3 CASSIKGILGDMNTEAFF. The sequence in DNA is TGTGCCAGTAGTATAAAAGGCATCCTTGGGGATATGAACACTGAAGCTTTCTTT.